The 29 T cell receptor beta chains below come from one sample, sequenced in a study of technical replicates of blood from a handful of donors. Assay: immunoSEQ multiplex PCR; the TCRdb copy retains only in-frame clones and omits some. The sample holds around 80,000 clones, 95% to 98% seen once. Sequenced material: T cells isolated from PBMCs. These receptors originate from a human donor in good health.

This chain links TRBV7-6 with TRBJ1-3; perhaps TRBD1 as D (6 bases). The length of the CDR3 is 14 residues. CDR1 and CDR2 (germline): SGHVS, FNYEAQ. V lost 5 bases and J lost 4, with 12 bases in between. In DNA form, the CDR3 reads TGTGCCAGCAGCCTACAGGGTGCCGGAAACACCATATATTTT. Translating gives CASSLQGAGNTIYF.

The count of this clone is one. The V call is TRBV9, the J call TRBJ2-7; 8 positions match TRBD2. The CDR3 runs to 13 residues. The germline CDR1 and CDR2 sequences are SGDLS and YYNGEE. V dropped 8 bases and J dropped 1; count of bases not matched to a gene: 5. The CDR3 DNA follows: TGTGCCAGTGCGGGAGGTCGTTCCTACGAGCAGTACTTC. Protein: CASAGGRSYEQYF.

This rearrangement joins TRBV18 to TRBJ1-2, with a weak D call TRBD1 (6 bases). The CDR3 sequence is 15 residues long. Germline CDR1 KGHSH, CDR2 LQKENI. Deletions cut 0 bases from V and 8 bases from J, with 16 bases between. The CDR3 here is CASSPPGGATEGYTF. CDR3 nucleotide sequence: TGTGCCAGCTCACCACCGGGGGGGGCGACGGAGGGCTACACCTTC.

J is TRBJ1-1 and V is TRBV4-2; D unresolved. The CDR3 loop spans 12 amino acids. Germline CDR1 and CDR2: LGHNA and YNFKEQ. Trimming pared 1 base from V and 11 bases from J, leaving 11 bases between. The CDR3 loop is CASSQGFREAFF. Written as DNA, the CDR3 is TGTGCCAGCAGCCAAGGTTTTCGGGAGGCTTTCTTT.

The V gene is TRBV6-5, the J gene TRBJ2-5; 7 positions match TRBD1. The germline CDR1 and CDR2 sequences are MNHEY and SVGAGI. The CDR3 is 14 residues long. The trim removed 7 bases at V and 2 bases at J, leaving 7 bases unmatched. The CDR3, as DNA: TGTGCCAGCACCCTCCTGGACAGGCAAGAGACCCAGTACTTC. Translating gives CASTLLDRQETQYF.

The chain links TRBV5-4 to TRBJ2-3; D is unclear. This CDR3 region has 13 residues. Trimming took off 5 bases at V and 2 bases at J, with 9 bases between the two ends. In germline, CDR1 is SGHNT, CDR2 YYREEE (reference sequence). The CDR3 spells CASSPGFTDTQYF. In nucleotides, the CDR3 is TGTGCCAGCAGTCCAGGTTTCACAGATACGCAGTATTTT.

The V call is TRBV5-6, the J call TRBJ2-2, with TRBD1 identical over 8 bases. The CDR3 contains 15 residues. Trimming cost V 3 bases and J 7 bases; bases outside gene matches: 8. The germline gives CDR1 SGHDT, CDR2 YYEEEE. The CDR3: CASSWPTGAGGELFF. Written as DNA, the CDR3 is TGTGCCAGCAGCTGGCCGACAGGGGCGGGCGGGGAGCTGTTTTTT. Full variable domain (outside the CDR3, taken from reference TRBV5-6 and TRBJ2-2): DAGVTQSPTHLIKTRGQQVTLRCSPKSGHDTVSWYQQALGQGPQFIFQYYEEEERQRGNFPDRFSGHQFPNYSSELNVNALLLGDSALYLCASSWPTGAGGELFFGEGSRLTVL.

The rearrangement links TRBV10-3 to TRBJ2-2, with a weak D call TRBD1 (5 bases). CDR3 length: 13 amino acids. The V end lost 8 bases, the J end lost 3 bases, and 10 bases lay between the germline ends. Germline CDR1 ENHRY, CDR2 SYGVKD. The CDR3, as DNA: TGTGCCATCTCCCCCAGGGACACCGGGGAGCTGTTTTTT. As protein: CAISPRDTGELFF.

The CDR3 DNA sequence: TGTGCCAGCAGCTTGGATTCGTACCAAGAGACCCAGTACTTC. Encoded protein: CASSLDSYQETQYF. The rearrangement links TRBV5-4 to TRBJ2-5, with D hard to call. Trimming took off 0 bases at V and 0 bases at J, with 6 bases between the two ends. Germline V gene lookup returns CDR1 SGHNT and CDR2 YYREEE (reference sequence). This CDR3 has 14 residues. Supplemented by reference TRBV5-4 and TRBJ2-5, the full variable domain reads ETGVTQSPTHLIKTRGQQVTLRCSSQSGHNTVSWYQQALGQGPQFIFQYYREEENGRGNFPPRFSGLQFPNYSSELNVNALELDDSALYLCASSLDSYQETQYFGPGTRLLVL.

This clone appeared a single time. This chain links TRBV15 with TRBJ2-2, with 9 bases that match TRBD1. Germline V lookup: CDR1 LNHNV, CDR2 YYDKDF (reference sequence). The ends lost 9 bases at V and 8 bases at J; junction bases unmatched: 25. The CDR3 contains 19 residues. The CDR3, as DNA: TGTGCCACGAAGGATTATCTTATAGGGGGGACAGGGAGCGGAGGGGAGCTGTTTTTT. Translation: CATKDYLIGGTGSGGELFF.

The V call is TRBV27, the J call TRBJ1-5; 10 nucleotides agree with TRBD1. V lost 3 bases, J lost 4 bases, and 9 bases stayed unmatched. Germline V gene sequence: CDR1 MNHEY, CDR2 SMNVEV (reference sequence). The CDR3 consists of 17 residues. CDR3 sequence (DNA): TGTGCCAGCAGTTTCTTCGGGACAGGGGCTCTGAATCAGCCCCAGCATTTT. Translated: CASSFFGTGALNQPQHF.

The chain uses TRBV4-1 and TRBJ2-7; 8 bases agree with TRBD2. The V segment lost 0 bases and the J segment 1 base; nucleotides outside the gene matches: 2. Germline CDR1 MGHRA, CDR2 YSYEKL. CDR3 length equals 15 residues. The CDR3 loop reads CASSQELAGSYEQYF. CDR3 bases: TGCGCCAGCAGCCAAGAATTAGCGGGATCCTACGAGCAGTACTTC.

The chain links TRBV7-3 to TRBJ2-7; 12 bases fit TRBD2. Per the germline V gene, CDR1 is SGHTA and CDR2 is FQGTGA. V was clipped by 0 bases and J by 6 bases; unmatched bases: 0. CDR3 length equals 14 residues. CDR3 in DNA: TGTGCCAGCAGCTTAACACTAGCGGGAGGCGAGCAGTACTTC. Translation: CASSLTLAGGEQYF.

This clone is a singleton in its sample. The chain carries TRBV7-9 and TRBJ2-7; TRBD1 matches 9 bases. V dropped 10 bases and J dropped 4; count of bases not matched to a gene: 5. CDR1 is SEHNR, CDR2 FQNEAQ, per germline (reference sequence). The CDR3 consists of 12 residues. CDR3 sequence: CATGGQGYEQYF. The CDR3 DNA reads as TGTGCCACCGGTGGACAGGGGTACGAGCAGTACTTC.

This clone was seen only once. This chain joins TRBV9 and TRBJ1-2; 12 nucleotides line up with TRBD1. This CDR3 contains 16 residues. V trimming: 3 bases; J trimming: 4 bases; junction bases outside the gene matches: 7. Germline lookup yields CDR1 SGDLS and CDR2 YYNGEE. The CDR3 sequence is CASSAVGQGAGYGYTF. The CDR3 region has the DNA TGTGCCAGCAGCGCCGTGGGACAGGGGGCAGGCTATGGCTACACCTTC.

This clone appeared once. V gene TRBV6-5 combines with J gene TRBJ2-5; D call uncertain. This CDR3 spans 14 amino acids. Between the trimmed V and J ends, which lost 0 bases and 1 base, there was a span of 6 bases. In germline, CDR1 is MNHEY, CDR2 SVGAGI. The CDR3: CASSYSSSQETQYF. CDR3 DNA: TGTGCCAGCAGTTACTCTAGTAGCCAAGAGACCCAGTACTTC.

This chain links TRBV20-1 with TRBJ2-1; tentative D call: TRBD2 (5 bases). The CDR3 is 9 amino acids. The germline gives CDR1 DFQATT, CDR2 SNEGSKA (reference sequence). As DNA, the CDR3 is TGCAGCGTAGATGAGGGCCTGTTCTTC. This sequence encodes CSVDEGLFF.

CDR3 protein: CAWSGSGQGTQYF. In DNA form, the CDR3 reads TGTGCCTGGAGTGGAAGCGGGCAGGGGACCCAGTACTTC. The chain employs TRBV30 and TRBJ2-5; weak D call: TRBD2 (6 bases). This CDR3 contains 13 residues. Looked up from germline, CDR1 is GTSNPN and CDR2 is SVGIG (reference sequence). Trimming removed 1 base at V and 7 bases at J, with 13 bases between.

The V call is TRBV5-1, the J call TRBJ2-3, with D perhaps TRBD2 (5 bases). V was pared by 4 bases and J by 4 bases, with 13 bases between. Germline V gene sequence: CDR1 SGHRS, CDR2 YFSETQ. The CDR3 totals 14 residues. The CDR3 here is CASSTSGGADTQYF. Written as DNA, the CDR3 is TGCGCCAGCAGCACCTCCGGAGGAGCAGATACGCAGTATTTT.

The V gene is TRBV30, the J gene TRBJ1-5; possibly TRBD1 for D (6 bases). V lost 5 bases and J lost 7, with 18 bases in between. Per the germline V gene, CDR1 is GTSNPN and CDR2 is SVGIG (reference sequence). The CDR3 runs 14 residues. CDR3 protein: CAWGKAQGLQPQHF. CDR3 nucleotide sequence: TGTGCCTGGGGTAAAGCACAGGGATTACAGCCCCAGCATTTT. Variable domain in full (rest from reference TRBV30 and TRBJ1-5): SQTIHQWPATLVQPVGSPLSLECTVEGTSNPNLYWYRQAAGRGLQLLFYSVGIGQISSEVPQNLSASRPQDRQFILSSKKLLLSDSGFYLCAWGKAQGLQPQHFGDGTRLSIL.

This chain joins TRBV19 and TRBJ1-1, with TRBD1 as a possible D gene (6 bases). Trimming took off 3 bases at V and 8 bases at J, with 13 bases between the two ends. In germline, CDR1 is LNHDA, CDR2 SQIVND (reference sequence). CDR3 length: 13 amino acids. CDR3 loop: CASSIPGEGEAFF. Written as DNA, the CDR3 is TGTGCCAGTAGTATTCCAGGGGAGGGGGAAGCTTTCTTT.

The genes are TRBV27 and TRBJ1-4; possibly TRBD1 for D (6 bases). The V end lost 7 bases, the J end lost 0 bases, and 12 bases lay between the germline ends. The CDR3 contains 15 residues. The germline V gene encodes CDR1 MNHEY and CDR2 SMNVEV (reference sequence). The CDR3 is CASKKQGTTNEKLFF. The DNA for the CDR3 is TGTGCCAGCAAAAAACAGGGAACAACTAATGAAAAACTGTTTTTT.

The V and J genes are TRBV11-2 and TRBJ2-5, with TRBD2 matching over 8 bases. Trimming removed 3 bases from V and 4 bases from J; junction bases left unmatched: 7. CDR1 is SGHAT, CDR2 FQNNGV, per germline. The CDR3 totals 15 residues. Written as DNA, the CDR3 is TGTGCCAGCAGCTTGATTTTCGGGGGGGCAGAGACCCAGTACTTC. Translating it yields CASSLIFGGAETQYF.

This sequence joins TRBV6-5 and TRBJ2-1, with TRBD1 matching 9 bases. The CDR3 contains 13 residues. Germline V gives CDR1 MNHEY, CDR2 SVGAGI. Germline trimming cut 9 bases from V and 4 bases from J; bases unmatched to any gene: 4. As DNA, the CDR3 is TGTGCCAGTCGGACAGGGGCTTACAATGAGCAGTTCTTC. Translating it yields CASRTGAYNEQFF.

The chain couples TRBV11-3 to TRBJ2-7, with a possible D match to TRBD1 (6 bases). CDR1 is SGHNT and CDR2 is YENEEA in the germline V gene. V was trimmed by 1 base and J by 3 bases, leaving 16 bases between them. The CDR3 is 16 residues long. In nucleotides, the CDR3 is TGTGCCAGCAGCTTAGGAGGGCCGGACAGAGACTACGAGCAGTACTTC. This encodes CASSLGGPDRDYEQYF.

In this sample, this clone turned up once. This chain uses TRBV5-1 with TRBJ2-7, with D possibly matching TRBD1 (5 bases). Germline lookup yields CDR1 SGHRS and CDR2 YFSETQ. The CDR3 length is 15 residues. V lost 0 bases, J lost 4 bases, and 14 bases lay in between. The CDR3 spells CASSLDQGFSYEQYF. As DNA, the CDR3 is TGCGCCAGCAGCTTGGATCAGGGCTTCTCGTACGAGCAGTACTTC.

This chain links TRBV6-4 with TRBJ2-1, with D possibly TRBD2 on 6 matching bases. Germline V gene data show CDR1 as MRHNA and CDR2 as SNTAGT. Trimming took 2 bases from V and 6 from J, leaving 14 bases between them. There are 15 residues in the CDR3. The CDR3 DNA reads TGTGCCAGCAGTGACCCGGACTATCCTAGCAATGAGCAGTTCTTC. This sequence encodes CASSDPDYPSNEQFF.

This chain links TRBV7-3 with TRBJ1-1; no clear D gene. This CDR3 has 16 amino acids. Germline loops: CDR1 SGHTA, CDR2 FQGTGA. V lost 1 base to trimming and J lost 1 base, with 13 bases between them. The CDR3 loop is CASSLRTGVGNTEAFF. CDR3 in DNA: TGTGCCAGCAGCTTAAGGACTGGTGTGGGGAACACTGAAGCTTTCTTT.

The chain combines TRBV5-1 with TRBJ2-1; D uncertain. V lost 6 bases and J lost 0, with 10 bases in between. The CDR3 consists of 14 residues. CDR1 is SGHRS, CDR2 YFSETQ, per germline. The CDR3 DNA is TGCGCCAGCACCAGATGGAGCTCCTACAATGAGCAGTTCTTC. Translated: CASTRWSSYNEQFF. Looking up the rest from reference TRBV5-1 and TRBJ2-1 gives the full variable domain: KAGVTQTPRYLIKTRGQQVTLSCSPISGHRSVSWYQQTPGQGLQFLFEYFSETQRNKGNFPGRFSGRQFSNSRSEMNVSTLELGDSALYLCASTRWSSYNEQFFGPGTRLTVL.